This T cell receptor (beta chain) was recovered during a study of cytomegalovirus exposure and HLA in healthy donors. Study-level findings and limits: Most sequenced TCRs were rare (though some public TCRs occurred in many donors). A later analysis linked a missense DCLRE1C variant to TCR beta V- and J-gene trimming. Donors belonging to an Asian-associated ancestry cluster reportedly showed fewer N-insertions in productive TCRs than the approximately 670-donor mean, according to what a later analysis found.

In regard to this clone: What it recognizes is unknown.

The germline V gene has CDR1 SQVTM and CDR2 ANQGSEA. V was clipped by 6 bases and J by 1 base, with 8 bases between them. CDR3 length: 12 residues. The primer mix had 60 Vbeta and 13 Jbeta primers. The table came from immunoSEQ multiplex PCR; TCRdb's copy has only in-frame clones and leaves some out. Of roughly 100,000 clones in the sample, about 70% were seen once. The chain couples TRBV29-1 to TRBJ2-3; a possible D gene is TRBD1 (6 bases). The clonotype originates from a man under 40 in good health and CMV-seronegative. Sequencing input: PBMCs. The CDR3 DNA reads as TGCAGCGTGGACAGAGGCACAGATACGCAGTATTTT. As protein: CSVDRGTDTQYF.